The 3 T cell receptor beta chains reported below all come from one sample, sequenced in a study of T-cell reconstitution after alpha-beta-depleted transplantation in children. Preparation of the TCRbeta library used unique molecular identifiers. TCRdb ran MiXCR on the PCR reads and lists one entry per CDR3 protein. This sample yields about 980,000 distinct CDR3 sequences, of which less than 30% are seen a single time; roughly 30% belongs to the top ten. The source material was PBMCs, mostly from graft donor cells, sampled 360 days after TCRalphabeta/CD19-depleted stem cell transplant. The receptor set was obtained from a boy less than two years old who had a stem cell transplant for SCID, so the T cells may come from the graft donor.

The sample holds a few counts of this clonotype. V is TRBV5-1 and J is TRBJ2-7; D remains ambiguous. The V end was cut by 1 base, the J end by 0 bases, with 14 bases between. Germline V lookup: CDR1 SGHRS, CDR2 YFSETQ. The CDR3 has 16 amino acids. In nucleotides, the CDR3 is TGCGCCAGCAGCTTGATTCGCAGGCAGAGCTCCTACGAGCAGTACTTC. Its translation: CASSLIRRQSSYEQYF.

This clonotype was seen repeatedly, ten times or more. This rearrangement joins TRBV10-3 to TRBJ1-2, with a weak D call TRBD1 (5 bases). V lost 7 bases and J lost 3, with 15 bases in between. This CDR3 comprises 14 residues. Germline V gene lookup returns CDR1 ENHRY and CDR2 SYGVKD. This CDR3 is CAINAGGRDYGYTF. CDR3 DNA sequence: TGTGCCATCAATGCGGGGGGAAGGGACTATGGCTACACCTTC.

The chain uses TRBV10-3 and TRBJ2-7; D remains unclear. This CDR3 comprises 12 residues. Germline V gene lookup returns CDR1 ENHRY and CDR2 SYGVKD. The V end lost 6 bases, the J end lost 6 bases, and 12 bases lay between the germline ends. DNA of the CDR3: TGTGCCATCAGGAACGAGATGGCCGAGCAGTACTTC. Residues: CAIRNEMAEQYF.